This T cell receptor (beta chain) was profiled in a study of shared clonotypes between healthy human individuals. In its sample, this clone was seen once. The method was immunoSEQ multiplex PCR; TCRdb's version includes in-frame clones alone and lacks a portion of them. The sample lists 2 million to 3 million clones; approximately 93% were seen once. The CDR3 covers 13 residues. Germline CDR1 reads GTSNPN; CDR2 reads SVGIG (reference sequence). With 2 bases removed from V and 8 bases from J, the gap between germline ends came to 10 bases. V gene TRBV30 combines with J gene TRBJ1-6, with D hard to call. The sequencing input was naive CD4+ T cells from PBMCs. This sample's subset: CD45RA+ positively selected. This clonotype originated in a man in his late teens or twenties in good health. Some clones in this sample may be carry-over from other donors' samples. Here the CDR3 reads CAWSPQIDSPLHF. The CDR3 DNA follows: TGTGCCTGGAGTCCTCAAATCGATTCACCCCTCCACTTT. The full variable domain, with the rest looked up from reference TRBV30 and TRBJ1-6, is SQTIHQWPATLVQPVGSPLSLECTVEGTSNPNLYWYRQAAGRGLQLLFYSVGIGQISSEVPQNLSASRPQDRQFILSSKKLLLSDSGFYLCAWSPQIDSPLHFGNGTRLTVT.